The 6 T cell receptor beta chains listed next were all sequenced from one sample in a study of PD-L1 blockade in urothelial cancer. The protocol was immunoSEQ multiplex PCR, while the TCRdb copy is restricted to in-frame clones and leaves out a portion. The sample records under 55,000 clones, roughly 90% being singletons. Time point meaning: pretreatment peripheral blood. The source material was PBMCs, sampled around atezolizumab (anti-PD-L1) treatment. All receptors come from a donor at least 40 years old with urothelial cancer.

The rearrangement links TRBV12-5 to TRBJ2-1, with 8 positions matching TRBD2. The junction had 9 bases not matched to a gene; V was cut back by 1 base and J by 4 bases. The CDR3 length is 17 residues. In germline, CDR1 is LGHNT, CDR2 FRNRAP. The CDR3 region is CASGLGRLAGTYNEQFF. CDR3 bases: TGTGCTAGTGGTTTGGGGCGGCTAGCGGGCACATACAATGAGCAGTTCTTC.

V and J are TRBV29-1 and TRBJ2-2, with D unresolved. CDR1 is SQVTM and CDR2 is ANQGSEA in the germline V gene. Trimming pared 4 bases from V and 6 bases from J, leaving 18 bases between. This CDR3 spans 15 amino acids. DNA for the CDR3: TGCAGCGTTGCACCCTCGGTCGGTCGCGCCGGGGAGCTGTTTTTT. Protein product: CSVAPSVGRAGELFF.

This sequence joins TRBV2 and TRBJ1-2; D ambiguous. CDR3 size: 13 residues. The germline V gene has CDR1 SNHLY and CDR2 FYNNEI. V lost 8 bases to trimming and J lost 5 bases, with 15 bases between them. Here the CDR3 reads CASLSDQTYGYTF. The CDR3 DNA reads TGTGCCAGCCTGTCCGATCAGACATATGGCTACACCTTC. Filled out from reference TRBV2 and TRBJ1-2, the complete variable domain reads EPEVTQTPSHQVTQMGQEVILRCVPISNHLYFYWYRQILGQKVEFLVSFYNNEISEKSEIFDDQFSVERPDGSNFTLKIRSTKLEDSAMYFCASLSDQTYGYTFGSGTRLTVV.

The chain employs TRBV30 and TRBJ2-5, with D maybe TRBD2 (5 bases). This CDR3 region has 13 residues. The V end lost 1 base, the J end lost 3 bases, and 9 bases lay between the germline ends. CDR1 GTSNPN and CDR2 SVGIG come from the germline V gene (reference sequence). CDR3 nucleotides: TGTGCCTGGAGTGGTTCGGGGAAAGAGACCCAGTACTTC. It yields the protein CAWSGSGKETQYF.

The V gene is TRBV7-9, the J gene TRBJ2-3; D may be TRBD2 (6 bases). This CDR3 is 13 amino acids long. From germline, CDR1 is SEHNR and CDR2 FQNEAQ (reference sequence). V was shortened by 2 bases and J by 6 bases, with 9 bases between the two germline ends. CDR3 loop: CASSLFREDTQYF. CDR3 sequence (DNA): TGTGCCAGCAGCTTATTCCGGGAGGATACGCAGTATTTT.

This clone was counted many times. V is TRBV10-3 and J is TRBJ2-3; 7 bases agree with TRBD2. Germline V gene data show CDR1 as ENHRY and CDR2 as SYGVKD. The CDR3 contains 14 residues. V shed 2 bases, J shed 9 bases, and the junction held 8 bases outside the gene matches. CDR3 nucleotides: TGTGCCATCAGTGAGGCCTCTGGCGGGGGAACGCAGTATTTT. Protein sequence: CAISEASGGGTQYF.